The clone carrying this T cell receptor beta chain was seen more than once but under ten times. Its cognate antigen is unknown. The CDR3 contains 14 residues. V was clipped by 4 bases and J by 0 bases, with 7 bases between them. From germline, CDR1 is KGHSH and CDR2 LQKENI. This sample is drawn from a study of human T cells and chemical hapten exposure. Study-level background: DPC at 0.01% went onto the upper back in patch tests, read at 6 days.

The study's findings and limits: Relative to control repertoires, expanded TCRs gave rise to significantly more large CDR3 similarity clusters.

This sample's time point: patch test 1, 2 weeks after DPC sensitization. The treatment here: therapeutic diphenylcyclopropenone sensitization with weekly scalp DPC. Investigators collected blood before applying each patch test. TCRdb fed the RACE reads into MiXCR, producing one record per CDR3 protein. The table shows 340,000 or so distinct CDR3 sequences, with approximately 6.3% occurring only once. The sequencing used whole blood, collected in connection with sensitization to the hapten diphenylcyclopropenone (DPC). The chain has TRBV18 and TRBJ1-5; D may be TRBD1 (6 bases). The sequence was obtained from a young woman with alopecia areata. Some clones in this sample may be carry-over from other donors' samples. CDR3 region: CASSRQDSNQPQHF. The CDR3 bases are TGTGCCAGCTCACGACAGGATAGCAATCAGCCCCAGCATTTT.